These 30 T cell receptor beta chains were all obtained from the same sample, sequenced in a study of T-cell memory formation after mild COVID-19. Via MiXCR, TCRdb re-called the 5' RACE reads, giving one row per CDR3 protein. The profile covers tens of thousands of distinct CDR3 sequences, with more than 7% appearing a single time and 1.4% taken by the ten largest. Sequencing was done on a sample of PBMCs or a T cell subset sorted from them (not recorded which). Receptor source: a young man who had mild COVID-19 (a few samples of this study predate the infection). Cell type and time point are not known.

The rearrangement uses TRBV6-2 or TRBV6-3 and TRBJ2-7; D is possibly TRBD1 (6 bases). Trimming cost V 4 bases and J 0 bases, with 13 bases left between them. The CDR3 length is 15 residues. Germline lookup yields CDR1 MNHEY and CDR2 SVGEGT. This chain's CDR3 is CASSLSTGSSYEQYF. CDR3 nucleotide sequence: TGTGCCAGCAGTTTGTCGACAGGAAGCTCCTACGAGCAGTACTTC.

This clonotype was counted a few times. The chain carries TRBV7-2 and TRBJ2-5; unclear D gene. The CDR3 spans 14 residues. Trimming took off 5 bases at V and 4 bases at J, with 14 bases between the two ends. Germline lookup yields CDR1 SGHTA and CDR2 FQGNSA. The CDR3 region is CASSQRGSGETQYF. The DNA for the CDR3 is TGTGCCAGCAGCCAGCGAGGATCGGGAGAGACCCAGTACTTC.

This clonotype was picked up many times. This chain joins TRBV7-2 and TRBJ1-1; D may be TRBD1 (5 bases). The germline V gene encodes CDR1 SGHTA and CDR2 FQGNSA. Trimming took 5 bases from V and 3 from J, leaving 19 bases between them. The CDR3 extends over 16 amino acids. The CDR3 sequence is CASSLEGRGIDTEAFF. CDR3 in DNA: TGTGCCAGCAGCCTCGAGGGGCGCGGGATCGACACTGAAGCTTTCTTT.

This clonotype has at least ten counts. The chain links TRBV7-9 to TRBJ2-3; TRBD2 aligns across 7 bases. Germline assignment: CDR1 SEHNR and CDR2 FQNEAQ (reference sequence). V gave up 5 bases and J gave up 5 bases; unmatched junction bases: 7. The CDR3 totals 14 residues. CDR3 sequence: CASSPGLEGDTQYF. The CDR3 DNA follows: TGTGCCAGCAGCCCCGGACTAGAGGGAGATACGCAGTATTTT.

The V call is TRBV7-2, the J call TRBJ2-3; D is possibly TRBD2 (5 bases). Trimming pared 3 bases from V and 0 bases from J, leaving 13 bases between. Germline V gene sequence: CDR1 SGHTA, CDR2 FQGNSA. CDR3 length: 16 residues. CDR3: CASSFRADSSTDTQYF. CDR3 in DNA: TGTGCCAGCAGCTTTAGAGCGGACTCTAGCACAGATACGCAGTATTTT.

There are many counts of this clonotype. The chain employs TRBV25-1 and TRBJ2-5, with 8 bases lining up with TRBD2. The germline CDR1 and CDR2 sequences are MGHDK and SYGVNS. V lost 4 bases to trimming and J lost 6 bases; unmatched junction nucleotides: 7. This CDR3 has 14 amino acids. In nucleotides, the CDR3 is TGTGCCAGCAGTGCAGACGGGGGGGGGAAGACCCAGTACTTC. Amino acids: CASSADGGGKTQYF.

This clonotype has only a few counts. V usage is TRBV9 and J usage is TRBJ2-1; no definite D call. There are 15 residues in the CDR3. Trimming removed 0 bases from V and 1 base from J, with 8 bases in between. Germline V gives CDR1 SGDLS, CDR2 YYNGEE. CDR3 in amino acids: CASSVDWGSYNEQFF. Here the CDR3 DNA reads TGTGCCAGCAGCGTAGACTGGGGATCCTACAATGAGCAGTTCTTC.

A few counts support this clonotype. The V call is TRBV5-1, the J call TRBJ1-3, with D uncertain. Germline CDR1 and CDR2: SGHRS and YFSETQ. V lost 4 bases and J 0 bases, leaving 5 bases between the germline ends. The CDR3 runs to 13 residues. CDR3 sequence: CASSRDSGNTIYF. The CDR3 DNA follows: TGCGCCAGCAGCCGGGACTCTGGAAACACCATATATTTT.

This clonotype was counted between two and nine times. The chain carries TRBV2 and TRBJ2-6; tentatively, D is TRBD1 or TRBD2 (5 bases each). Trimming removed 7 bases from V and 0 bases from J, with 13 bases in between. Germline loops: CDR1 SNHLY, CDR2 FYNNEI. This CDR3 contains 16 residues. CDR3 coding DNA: TGTGCCAGCATCGGGACGGCTAGCTCTGGGGCCAACGTCCTGACTTTC. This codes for CASIGTASSGANVLTF.

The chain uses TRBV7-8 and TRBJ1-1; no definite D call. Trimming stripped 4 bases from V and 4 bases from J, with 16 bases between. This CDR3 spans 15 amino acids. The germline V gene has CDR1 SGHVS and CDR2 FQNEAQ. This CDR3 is CASSSLGSPATEAFF. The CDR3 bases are TGTGCCAGCAGCTCACTCGGTTCCCCGGCCACTGAAGCTTTCTTT.

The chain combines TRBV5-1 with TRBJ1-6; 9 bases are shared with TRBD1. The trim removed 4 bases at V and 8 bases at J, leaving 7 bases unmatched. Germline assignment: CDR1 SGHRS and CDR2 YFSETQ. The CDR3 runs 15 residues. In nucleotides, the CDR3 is TGCGCCAGCAGCGAGAGGGGACAGGGAGATTCACCCCTCCACTTT. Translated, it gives CASSERGQGDSPLHF.

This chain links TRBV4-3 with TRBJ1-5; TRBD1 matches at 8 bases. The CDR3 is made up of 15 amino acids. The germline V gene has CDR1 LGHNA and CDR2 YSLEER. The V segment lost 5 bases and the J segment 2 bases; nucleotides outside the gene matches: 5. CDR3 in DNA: TGCGCCAGCAGCAACGACAGGGGCGGCAATCAGCCCCAGCATTTT. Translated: CASSNDRGGNQPQHF.

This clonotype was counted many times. DNA for the CDR3: TGTGCCAGCAGCCCCTACCCCGGGGGGGATGAAAAACTGTTTTTT. It encodes CASSPYPGGDEKLFF. The chain carries TRBV7-2 and TRBJ1-4; maybe TRBD1 (5 bases). In germline, CDR1 is SGHTA, CDR2 FQGNSA. This CDR3 is built from 15 residues. V was shortened by 5 bases and J by 6 bases, with 16 bases between the two germline ends.

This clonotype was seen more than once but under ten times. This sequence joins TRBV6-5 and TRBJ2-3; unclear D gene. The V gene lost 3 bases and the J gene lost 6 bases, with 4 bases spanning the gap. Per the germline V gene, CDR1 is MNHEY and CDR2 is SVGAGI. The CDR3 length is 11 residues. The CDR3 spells CASSYRDTQYF. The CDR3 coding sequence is TGTGCCAGCAGTTATAGGGATACGCAGTATTTT.

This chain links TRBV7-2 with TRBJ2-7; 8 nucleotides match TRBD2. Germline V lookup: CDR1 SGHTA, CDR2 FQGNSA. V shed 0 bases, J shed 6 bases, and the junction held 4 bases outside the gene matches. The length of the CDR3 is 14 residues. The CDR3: CASSLARGAGEQYF. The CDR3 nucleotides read TGTGCCAGCAGCTTAGCGCGGGGGGCCGGCGAGCAGTACTTC.

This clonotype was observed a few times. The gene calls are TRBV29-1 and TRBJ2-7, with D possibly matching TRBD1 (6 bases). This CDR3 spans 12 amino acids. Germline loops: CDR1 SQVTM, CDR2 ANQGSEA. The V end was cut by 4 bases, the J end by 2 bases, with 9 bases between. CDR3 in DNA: TGCAGCGTTGTGGCAGGGGCCTACGAGCAGTACTTC. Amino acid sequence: CSVVAGAYEQYF.

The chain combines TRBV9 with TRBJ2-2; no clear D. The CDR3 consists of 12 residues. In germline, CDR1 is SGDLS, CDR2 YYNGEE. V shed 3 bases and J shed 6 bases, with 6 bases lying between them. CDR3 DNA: TGTGCCAGCAGCGACGGGCCCGGGGAGCTGTTTTTT. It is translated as CASSDGPGELFF.

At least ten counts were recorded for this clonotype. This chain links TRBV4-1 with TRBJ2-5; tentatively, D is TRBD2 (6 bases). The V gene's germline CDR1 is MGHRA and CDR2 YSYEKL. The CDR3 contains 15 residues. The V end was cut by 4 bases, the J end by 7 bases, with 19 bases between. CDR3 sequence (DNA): TGCGCCAGCAGCCGAGTCTGGGGGGTTCGAGGGACCCAGTACTTC. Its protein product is CASSRVWGVRGTQYF.

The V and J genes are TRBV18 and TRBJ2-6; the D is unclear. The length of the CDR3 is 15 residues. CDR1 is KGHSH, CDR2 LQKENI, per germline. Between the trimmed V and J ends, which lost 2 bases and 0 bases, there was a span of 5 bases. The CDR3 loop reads CASSPYTSGANVLTF. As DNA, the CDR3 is TGTGCCAGCTCACCATACACCTCTGGGGCCAACGTCCTGACTTTC.

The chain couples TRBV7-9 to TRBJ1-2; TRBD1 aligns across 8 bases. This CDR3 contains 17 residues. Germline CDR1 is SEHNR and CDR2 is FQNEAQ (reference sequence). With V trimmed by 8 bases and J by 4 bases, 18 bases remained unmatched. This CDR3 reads CASVGPSQGAVGYGYTF. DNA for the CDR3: TGTGCCAGCGTAGGTCCCTCCCAGGGGGCCGTAGGCTATGGCTACACCTTC.

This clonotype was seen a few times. CDR3 coding DNA: TGTGCCAGCAGCTCTCTCCGGGACAGGAAAAACTATGGCTACACCTTC. It encodes CASSSLRDRKNYGYTF. This rearrangement joins TRBV11-2 to TRBJ1-2; 8 bases are a match to TRBD1. There are 16 residues in the CDR3. CDR1 and CDR2 from the germline V gene are SGHAT and FQNNGV. V was pared by 4 bases and J by 2 bases, with 9 bases of the junction left unmatched.

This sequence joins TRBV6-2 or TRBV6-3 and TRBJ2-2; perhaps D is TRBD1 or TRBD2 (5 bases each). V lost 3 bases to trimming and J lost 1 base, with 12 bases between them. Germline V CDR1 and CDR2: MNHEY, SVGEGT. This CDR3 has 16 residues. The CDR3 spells CASSYWGRMNTGELFF. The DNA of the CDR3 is TGTGCCAGCAGTTATTGGGGACGGATGAACACCGGGGAGCTGTTTTTT.

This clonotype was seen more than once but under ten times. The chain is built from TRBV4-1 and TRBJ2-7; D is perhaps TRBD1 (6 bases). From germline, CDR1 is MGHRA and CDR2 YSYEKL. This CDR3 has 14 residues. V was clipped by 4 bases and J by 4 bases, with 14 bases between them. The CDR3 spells CASSRTSGEYEQYF. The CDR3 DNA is TGCGCCAGCAGCCGGACTTCAGGGGAATACGAGCAGTACTTC.

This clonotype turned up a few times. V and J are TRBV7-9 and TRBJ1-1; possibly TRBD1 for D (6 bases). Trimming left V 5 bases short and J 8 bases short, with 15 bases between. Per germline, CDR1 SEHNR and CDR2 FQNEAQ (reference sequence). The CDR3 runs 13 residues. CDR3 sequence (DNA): TGTGCCAGCAGCCGACTGACAGGAGACGAAGCTTTCTTT. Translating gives CASSRLTGDEAFF.

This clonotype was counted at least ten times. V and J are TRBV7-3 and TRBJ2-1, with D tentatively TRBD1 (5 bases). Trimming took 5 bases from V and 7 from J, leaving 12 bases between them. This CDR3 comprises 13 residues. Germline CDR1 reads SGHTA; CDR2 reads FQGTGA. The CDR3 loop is CASSDPYRNEQFF. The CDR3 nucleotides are TGTGCCAGCAGCGACCCCTACAGGAATGAGCAGTTCTTC. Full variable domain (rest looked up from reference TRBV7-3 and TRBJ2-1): GAGVSQTPSNKVTEKGKYVELRCDPISGHTALYWYRQSLGQGPEFLIYFQGTGAADDSGLPNDRFFAVRPEGSVSTLKIQRTERGDSAVYLCASSDPYRNEQFFGPGTRLTVL.

The CDR3 here is CASSQGTPGELFF. The CDR3 nucleotides read TGTGCCAGCAGCCAAGGGACTCCCGGGGAGCTGTTTTTT. This sequence joins TRBV3-1 and TRBJ2-2; D is possibly TRBD2 (5 bases). Per the germline V gene, CDR1 is LGHDT and CDR2 is YNNKEL (reference sequence). This CDR3 spans 13 amino acids. Deletions cut 1 base from V and 6 bases from J, with 6 bases between.

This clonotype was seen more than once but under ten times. CDR3 sequence reads: CASTSWSGETQYF. CDR3 in DNA: TGTGCCAGCACTTCGTGGAGCGGAGAGACCCAGTACTTC. This rearrangement joins TRBV7-6 to TRBJ2-5; tentatively, D is TRBD2 (5 bases). CDR3 size: 13 residues. Trimming shortened V by 7 bases and J by 4 bases, and 13 bases separated the two germline ends. The germline gives CDR1 SGHVS, CDR2 FNYEAQ.

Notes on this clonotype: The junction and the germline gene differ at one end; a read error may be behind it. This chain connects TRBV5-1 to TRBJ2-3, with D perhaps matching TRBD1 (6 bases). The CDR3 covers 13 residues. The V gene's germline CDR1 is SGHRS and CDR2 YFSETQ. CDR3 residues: CASSLGAGDTQYF. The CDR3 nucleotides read TGCGCCAGCAGTTTGGGGGCCGGAGATACGCAGTATTTT.

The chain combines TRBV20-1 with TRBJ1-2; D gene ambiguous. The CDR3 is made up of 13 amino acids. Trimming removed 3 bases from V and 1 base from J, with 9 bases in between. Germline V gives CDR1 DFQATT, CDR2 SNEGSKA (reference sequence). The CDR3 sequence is CSAREPLNYGYTF. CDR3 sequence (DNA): TGCAGTGCTAGGGAGCCCCTTAACTATGGCTACACCTTC.

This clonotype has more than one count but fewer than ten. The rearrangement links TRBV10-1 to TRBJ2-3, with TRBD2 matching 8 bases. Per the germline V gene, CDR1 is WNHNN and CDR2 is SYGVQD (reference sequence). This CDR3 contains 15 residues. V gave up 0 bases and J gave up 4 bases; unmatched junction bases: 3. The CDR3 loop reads CASSESTGGADTQYF. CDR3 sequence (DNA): TGCGCCAGCAGTGAGTCGACGGGGGGGGCAGATACGCAGTATTTT.